These 19 T cell receptor beta chains share one sample of origin, sequenced in a study of blood T cells in healthy people across ages. With a J-beta primer mix and a sample-barcoded 5' primer, a second PCR ran 7 to 11 cycles. TCRdb re-analysed the 5' RACE reads in MiXCR, keeping a single row per CDR3 protein. The profile shows some 1.4 million distinct CDR3 sequences, 42% of them singletons. The sample consisted of blood. The receptors stem from a woman under 30 in good health.

This chain uses TRBV20-1 with TRBJ2-5; the match to TRBD2 covers 12 bases. The V and J ends lost 5 bases and 11 bases, in that order; junction bases with no gene match: 9. The germline V gene encodes CDR1 DFQATT and CDR2 SNEGSKA (reference sequence). The CDR3 extends over 13 amino acids. The CDR3 DNA sequence: TGCAGTGCTTCTAGCGGGGGGGCCCCGGAGCAGTACTTC. Protein sequence: CSASSGGAPEQYF.

The chain couples TRBV12-3 or TRBV12-4 to TRBJ1-5, with D possibly being TRBD1 (5 bases). The CDR3 runs to 16 residues. V was cut by 1 base and J by 6 bases, with 16 bases left in between. CDR3 bases: TGTGCCAGCAGTTTAGGGCGGGCAGGGTCAACTCAGCCCCAGCATTTT. Amino acid sequence: CASSLGRAGSTQPQHF.

The V call is TRBV28, the J call TRBJ2-7; D may be TRBD1 (5 bases). Per germline, CDR1 MDHEN and CDR2 SYDVKM. V lost 7 bases and J lost 5, with 15 bases in between. This CDR3 is 13 amino acids long. The CDR3 bases are TGTGCCAGCACCCAGGGCCCCGGCGACGAGCAGTACTTC. Translation gives CASTQGPGDEQYF.

The chain is built from TRBV6-2 or TRBV6-3 and TRBJ2-3; weak D call: TRBD2 (6 bases). Trimming left V 11 bases short and J 2 bases short, with 23 bases between. Germline V gene lookup returns CDR1 MNHEY and CDR2 SVGEGT. The CDR3 has 16 amino acids. CDR3 in amino acids: CASSGCGTLLTDTQYF. Here the CDR3 DNA reads TGTGCCTCATCGGGGTGCGGGACTCTACTCACAGATACGCAGTATTTT.

The rearrangement links TRBV10-2 to TRBJ2-3; D possibly matches TRBD1 or TRBD2 (5 bases each). This CDR3 contains 15 residues. The ends were cut back, 7 bases at V and 0 bases at J, with 14 bases in the middle. Germline V gives CDR1 WSHSY, CDR2 SAAADI. CDR3 nucleotide sequence: TGCGCCAGCACCAAAGGGACGGCTAGCACAGATACGCAGTATTTT. Its protein is CASTKGTASTDTQYF.

The rearrangement joins TRBV4-1 to TRBJ2-7; D unresolved. V gave up 0 bases and J gave up 2 bases, with 11 bases separating them. CDR1 and CDR2 from the germline V gene are MGHRA and YSYEKL. This CDR3 region has 15 residues. The CDR3 region is CASSQDVLGPYEQYF. CDR3 nucleotides: TGCGCCAGCAGCCAAGATGTCTTGGGCCCCTACGAGCAGTACTTC.

The chain has TRBV3-1 and TRBJ2-7; D not certain. Germline V CDR1 and CDR2: LGHDT, YNNKEL (reference sequence). V was pared by 1 base and J by 0 bases, with 10 bases between. The CDR3 runs to 15 residues. This chain's CDR3 is CASSQGVIPSYEQYF. CDR3 DNA: TGTGCCAGCAGCCAAGGGGTTATCCCCTCCTACGAGCAGTACTTC.

This clonotype occurred a few times. V gene TRBV3-1 combines with J gene TRBJ1-2, with TRBD1 matching 7 bases. This CDR3 comprises 13 residues. CDR1 is LGHDT, CDR2 YNNKEL, per germline (reference sequence). V lost 3 bases and J lost 6; bases outside the gene matches: 4. The CDR3 DNA sequence: TGTGCCAGCAGCCACGGGACAGCAGATGGCTACACCTTC. Translating it yields CASSHGTADGYTF.

This chain uses TRBV10-1 with TRBJ2-2; D is uncertain. From germline, CDR1 is WNHNN and CDR2 SYGVQD (reference sequence). The length of the CDR3 is 15 residues. V shed 8 bases and J shed 1 base, with 14 bases lying between them. Here the CDR3 reads CASGRMGMNTGELFF. The DNA of the CDR3 is TGCGCCAGCGGACGGATGGGGATGAACACCGGGGAGCTGTTTTTT.

In this sample, this clonotype turned up a few times. CDR3 residues: CASRPTTGGWGNYGYTF. Here the CDR3 DNA reads TGTGCCAGCAGGCCCACGACAGGGGGCTGGGGTAACTATGGCTACACCTTC. V and J are TRBV12-3 or TRBV12-4 and TRBJ1-2; TRBD1 agrees at 10 bases. This CDR3 region has 17 residues. Trimming cost V 6 bases and J 1 base; bases outside gene matches: 11.

The chain uses TRBV11-1 and TRBJ2-7, with D possibly matching TRBD1 (5 bases). CDR3 length: 16 amino acids. Per germline, CDR1 SGHAT and CDR2 FQDESV (reference sequence). Trimming cost V 5 bases and J 7 bases, with 24 bases left between them. DNA for the CDR3: TGTGCCAGCAGCCCACGAGGTGGGGCCATATGCAATGAGCAGTACTTC. Translation: CASSPRGGAICNEQYF. Using reference TRBV11-1 and TRBJ2-7 for the parts outside the CDR3, the full variable domain is EAEVAQSPRYKITEKSQAVAFWCDPISGHATLYWYRQILGQGPELLVQFQDESVVDDSQLPKDRFSAERLKGVDSTLKIQPAELGDSAMYLCASSPRGGAICNEQYFGPGTRLTVT.

This clonotype was seen a handful of times. The gene calls are TRBV3-1 and TRBJ2-7; D might be TRBD1 (6 bases). The V end was cut by 5 bases, the J end by 9 bases, with 14 bases between. Germline V lookup: CDR1 LGHDT, CDR2 YNNKEL (reference sequence). This CDR3 comprises 12 residues. The chain's CDR3 is CASSTPWGPQYF. Here the CDR3 DNA reads TGTGCCAGCAGCACACCCTGGGGGCCGCAGTACTTC.

There are a few counts of this clonotype. V is TRBV2 and J is TRBJ2-3, with D possibly matching TRBD2 (6 bases). CDR1 is SNHLY, CDR2 FYNNEI, per germline. V was cut by 1 base and J by 5 bases, with 10 bases left in between. The CDR3 consists of 14 residues. CDR3 nucleotide sequence: TGTGCCAGCAGTGAAGTACTAGCCGAAGATACGCAGTATTTT. Translated, it gives CASSEVLAEDTQYF.

The V and J genes are TRBV20-1 and TRBJ2-5; a possible D gene is TRBD2 (6 bases). The J call may be mistaken, given a closer DNA end match to TRBJ2-7. CDR3 length: 13 residues. CDR1 is DFQATT, CDR2 SNEGSKA, per germline (reference sequence). The chain's CDR3 is CSAREGKAYEQYF. The CDR3 DNA is TGCAGTGCTAGGGAGGGGAAGGCCTACGAGCAGTACTTC.

This clonotype was seen more than once but under ten times. This chain joins TRBV12-3 or TRBV12-4 and TRBJ2-3, with 7 bases that match TRBD2. The V segment lost 5 bases and the J segment 8 bases; nucleotides outside the gene matches: 10. The CDR3 has 14 amino acids. In DNA form, the CDR3 reads TGTGCCAGCAGTCCACGACATGCGGGGGTTACGCAGTATTTT. The encoded protein is CASSPRHAGVTQYF.

This clonotype was recorded a few times. This sequence joins TRBV6-2 or TRBV6-3 and TRBJ1-1; D may be TRBD1 (5 bases). Germline lookup yields CDR1 MNHEY and CDR2 SVGEGT. The V end lost 6 bases, the J end lost 1 base, and 12 bases lay between the germline ends. This CDR3 spans 14 amino acids. CDR3 DNA sequence: TGTGCCAGCAGCCCGGGACGGTGGAACACTGAAGCTTTCTTT. Translation gives CASSPGRWNTEAFF.

This chain connects TRBV4-1 to TRBJ2-7, with 7 nucleotides matching TRBD1. This CDR3 has 13 amino acids. Trimming removed 10 bases from V and 10 bases from J; junction bases left unmatched: 16. The germline gives CDR1 MGHRA, CDR2 YSYEKL. CDR3 in amino acids: CATRPTTGEIQYF. CDR3 nucleotides: TGCGCCACACGGCCGACAACAGGGGAGATCCAGTACTTC.

The chain combines TRBV29-1 with TRBJ2-1; D may be TRBD1 (5 bases). This CDR3 is 15 amino acids long. Germline V gene sequence: CDR1 SQVTM, CDR2 ANQGSEA. The CDR3 DNA sequence: TGCAGTACCTCTAAAGTGGCAGGGCGTTCCAATGAGCAGTTCTTC. It codes for CSTSKVAGRSNEQFF.

The chain combines TRBV7-2 with TRBJ2-7; 16 bases fit TRBD2. The CDR3 runs to 20 residues. CDR1 is SGHTA, CDR2 FQGNSA, per germline. J was trimmed by 7 bases and V by 5 bases; bases with no gene match: 20. The CDR3: CASSRPGTSGGASSYNEQYF. CDR3 nucleotide sequence: TGTGCCAGCAGCCGGCCCGGGACTAGCGGGGGGGCAAGCTCCTACAATGAGCAGTACTTC.